This TCR beta chain was profiled in a study of blood T cell repertoires in COVID-19 (dated by TCRdb to the early 2020s). For context, the study as a whole: Samples covering the acute and convalescent phases of COVID-19 were provided by collaborators in the United States, Italy and Spain. The material from the prospective study consisted of cDNA or gDNA derived from T cells, B-cell-depleted T cells, or PBMCs. The dataset comprised deeply sampled blood TCRbeta repertoires from subjects exposed to, actively infected with, or recovered from COVID-19. The repertoires were released in a freely available public database meant as a resource for research on the immune response to SARS-CoV-2. Samples came from the ongoing ImmuneRACE study (first 160 participants) plus 1,254 subjects from 6 global collaborators. A de-identified subject ID, COVID-19 status, age in years and sex were almost always included in the sample metadata. Where HLA class I and class II types were available, the types were taken from metadata supplied by the sample provider, not from assay-based typing. Overall results and qualifications from the work: How much clinical and demographic metadata was included differed by source and by participant, and the metadata was provided uncurated.

Collaborating institutions collected whole blood in K2EDTA tubes following their own protocols. Collaborator samples were shipped for TCRbeta analysis as frozen whole blood, isolated PBMCs, or DNA extracted from either sample type. The immunoSEQ Assay, a bias-controlled multiplex PCR, was used to amplify TCRbeta CDR3 regions from genomic DNA. The paper's data handling went like this. The number of nucleated cells in each sample was estimated by amplification of reference gene primers within the assay. To quantify the absolute abundance of each unique TCRbeta CDR3 rearrangement, sequence reads were collapsed and filtered. For each sample, productive Simpson clonality was calculated as the square root of Simpson's diversity index across productive rearrangements. In its TCRdb copy, this immuneACCESS table keeps in-frame sequences only and misses some clones. Where compared with another copy, unresolved V genes explain less than half of these, and the others have no known cause. For V, J and clone size, that table is used; D and trimming come from the DNA. The sample records 240,000 or so clones, about four fifths of which are singletons. Over 7.5% of the sample is in the top ten clones.

With regard to this clone: It lacks a known antigen. No base qualities exist here, and no much larger clone lies one base off it.

The germline V gene (reference sequence) yields SGHAT for CDR1 and FQDESV for CDR2. V loses 0 bases, J loses 9 bases, and the germline ends lie 9 bases apart. From cysteine to phenylalanine, the CDR3 is 13 amino acids long. This entry keeps only the CDR3 DNA: 39 bases, framed from base 1. The chain is made from TRBV11-1 and TRBJ2-1, and TRBD2 may be the D gene, going by 6 matching bases. The source is a woman at least 80 years old with acute or convalescent COVID-19. Source material: peripheral blood. For the CDR3, the sequence is CASSLARGAEQFF. The nucleotide sequence reads as follows: TGTGCCAGCAGCTTAGCGCGCGGGGCTGAGCAGTTCTTC.